Included here is one TCR beta chain sequence, with context. The sample is drawn from a study of CD8 T cells in Susac syndrome. Sequencing of TCR beta was performed on blood CD8+ T cells and on blood CD4+ T cells. Germline-derived CDR1 and CDR2 are MDHEN and SYDVKM. The V segment lost 7 bases and the J segment 1 base; nucleotides outside the gene matches: 10. This CDR3 is 16 amino acids long. Reverse transcription of 0.5 to 1 ug RNA was performed with random hexamers. Using its own MiXCR run on the immunoSEQ multiplex PCR reads, TCRdb lists one record per CDR3 protein. The sample lists approximately 260,000 distinct CDR3 sequences, about 96% occurring once.

The J gene is TRBJ1-2, the V gene TRBV28, with TRBD1 matching 9 bases. Sequenced: CD4+ T cells from PBMCs. The receptor was isolated from a human donor with Susac syndrome. CDR3 residues: CASNFGQGLLNYGYTF. The CDR3 bases are TGTGCCAGCAACTTCGGACAGGGGCTCCTTAACTATGGCTACACCTTC.